Each of the 4 T cell receptor beta chains below was sequenced from the same sample in a study of T cell repertoires in cytomegalovirus infection. TCRdb ran MiXCR on the reads and lists one entry per CDR3 protein. In the table there are about 400,000 distinct CDR3 sequences, around 18% of which are singletons. The sequenced material came from PBMCs. The source of these receptors is a human donor in good health (CMV status not recorded). Some clones in this sample may be carry-over from other donors' samples.

The chain recombines TRBV6-5 with TRBJ1-5; D not resolved. The CDR3 has 13 residues. V was shortened by 2 bases and J by 4 bases, with 6 bases between the two germline ends. Germline V gives CDR1 MNHEY, CDR2 SVGAGI. CDR3 sequence reads: CASSYGRNQPQHF. The CDR3 DNA sequence: TGTGCCAGCAGTTACGGACGGAATCAGCCCCAGCATTTT.

This clonotype was observed a few times. This sequence joins TRBV12-3 or TRBV12-4 and TRBJ2-7, with 8 positions matching TRBD1. The ends lost 5 bases at V and 1 base at J; junction bases unmatched: 16. The CDR3 is 18 residues long. In DNA form, the CDR3 reads TGTGCCAGCAGTCCCCTTGGACAGGGCCGGATGAGTTCCTACGAGCAGTACTTC. It codes for CASSPLGQGRMSSYEQYF.

This clonotype was detected a few times. The J gene is TRBJ1-6, the V gene TRBV25-1, with D unclear. The V end was cut by 3 bases, the J end by 9 bases, with 15 bases between. Germline values: CDR1 MGHDK, CDR2 SYGVNS. CDR3 length equals 15 residues. CDR3 sequence: CASSDLGAWGSPLHF. In DNA, the CDR3 is TGTGCCAGCAGTGATCTGGGCGCCTGGGGTTCACCCCTCCACTTT. Variable domain in full (rest from reference TRBV25-1 and TRBJ1-6): EADIYQTPRYLVIGTGKKITLECSQTMGHDKMYWYQQDPGMELHLIHYSYGVNSTEKGDLSSESTVSRIRTEHFPLTLESARPSHTSQYLCASSDLGAWGSPLHFGNGTRLTVT.

This clonotype was found many times. J is TRBJ1-1 and V is TRBV11-3; no clear D. The CDR3 length is 13 residues. Germline CDR1 and CDR2: SGHNT and YENEEA. V gave up 0 bases and J gave up 5 bases, with 7 bases separating them. The chain's CDR3 is CASSLDRRTEAFF. The CDR3 bases are TGTGCCAGCAGCTTAGATCGTCGAACTGAAGCTTTCTTT.